A selection of T cell receptor beta chains follows, all from one sample in a study of a mutant IDH1 vaccine in newly diagnosed glioma. No antigen has been assigned to these receptors. Sequencing used immunoSEQ multiplex PCR; TCRdb keeps in-frame clones, though not all of them. Among around 33,000 clones listed, around 89% were seen once. This specimen consisted of PBMCs, obtained from a glioma patient whose treatment included an IDH1 peptide vaccine. These receptor sequences come from a man aged 18-30 years with glioma. The CDR3 runs from the conserved cysteine through the conserved F or W. A D gene is named only where the DNA matches it firmly.

CDR3aa: CASSPDFYEQYF; CDR3nt: TGTGCCAGCAGCCCCGACTTCTACGAGCAGTACTTC; v_gene: TRBV7-2; j_gene: TRBJ2-7; d_gene: -
CDR3aa: CASSPDRRRTEAFF; CDR3nt: TGTGCCAGCAGCCCTGACAGAAGGCGAACTGAAGCTTTCTTT; v_gene: TRBV7-2; j_gene: TRBJ1-1; d_gene: -
CDR3aa: CSVVGPEAFF; CDR3nt: TGCAGCGTTGTTGGCCCTGAAGCTTTCTTT; v_gene: TRBV29-1; j_gene: TRBJ1-1; d_gene: -
CDR3aa: CASSLDVKLPYEQYF; CDR3nt: TGCGCCAGCAGCTTGGACGTAAAACTACCCTACGAGCAGTACTTC; v_gene: TRBV5-1; j_gene: TRBJ2-7; d_gene: -
CDR3aa: CAISEHDNYGYTF; CDR3nt: TGTGCCATCAGTGAGCACGACAACTATGGCTACACCTTC; v_gene: TRBV10-3; j_gene: TRBJ1-2; d_gene: -
CDR3aa: CASSPLPGIGGNEKLFF; CDR3nt: TGTGCCAGCAGCCCGCTACCCGGGATAGGCGGTAATGAAAAACTGTTTTTT; v_gene: TRBV5-6; j_gene: TRBJ1-4; d_gene: -
CDR3aa: CASSLPPRMSSGNTIYF; CDR3nt: TGTGCCAGCAGCTTACCACCCCGGATGAGCTCTGGAAACACCATATATTTT; v_gene: TRBV7-9; j_gene: TRBJ1-3; d_gene: -
CDR3aa: CASRQGAGNTIYF; CDR3nt: TGTGCCAGCAGGCAGGGGGCTGGAAACACCATATATTTT; v_gene: TRBV6-5; j_gene: TRBJ1-3; d_gene: TRBD1
CDR3aa: CASSPDGAGRDEQYF; CDR3nt: TGTGCCAGCAGCCCCGATGGGGCAGGGCGCGACGAGCAGTACTTC; v_gene: TRBV28; j_gene: TRBJ2-7; d_gene: -
CDR3aa: CASSENTVRNYGYTF; CDR3nt: TGTGCCAGCAGTGAAAATACGGTCAGGAACTATGGCTACACCTTC; v_gene: TRBV6-1; j_gene: TRBJ1-2; d_gene: -
CDR3aa: CASSPGGAYGYTF; CDR3nt: TGTGCCAGTAGTCCCGGGGGGGCGTATGGCTACACCTTC; v_gene: TRBV19; j_gene: TRBJ1-2; d_gene: -
CDR3aa: CASSQESQGGSYEQYF; CDR3nt: TGTGCCAGCAGCCAAGAAAGCCAGGGGGGCTCCTACGAGCAGTACTTC; v_gene: TRBV4-2; j_gene: TRBJ2-7; d_gene: -
CDR3aa: CASSPTDRGYGYTF; CDR3nt: TGTGCCAGCAGTCCAACGGACAGGGGGTATGGCTACACCTTC; v_gene: TRBV27; j_gene: TRBJ1-2; d_gene: TRBD1
CDR3aa: CASSLEALSGAHPLYGYTF; CDR3nt: TGTGCCAGCAGCTTGGAGGCCCTATCGGGGGCTCACCCCCTCTATGGCTACACCTTC; v_gene: TRBV5-5; j_gene: TRBJ1-2; d_gene: -
CDR3aa: CAWSASGGGPYSNQPQHF; CDR3nt: TGTGCCTGGAGTGCCTCGGGTGGGGGGCCGTATAGCAATCAGCCCCAGCATTTT; v_gene: TRBV30; j_gene: TRBJ1-5; d_gene: -
CDR3aa: CASSIGGLNTEAFF; CDR3nt: TGTGCCAGTAGTATCGGGGGATTGAACACTGAAGCTTTCTTT; v_gene: TRBV19; j_gene: TRBJ1-1; d_gene: -
CDR3aa: CSVRQGWNTEAFF; CDR3nt: TGCAGCGTCCGACAGGGTTGGAACACTGAAGCTTTCTTT; v_gene: TRBV29-1; j_gene: TRBJ1-1; d_gene: TRBD1
CDR3aa: CSAGQIYGYTF; CDR3nt: TGCAGTGCAGGACAGATCTATGGCTACACCTTC; v_gene: TRBV20-1; j_gene: TRBJ1-2; d_gene: -
CDR3aa: CASSLAIAGQLVNTEAFF; CDR3nt: TGTGCCAGCAGCTTAGCAATTGCGGGACAGCTAGTGAACACTGAAGCTTTCTTT; v_gene: TRBV13; j_gene: TRBJ1-1; d_gene: TRBD1
CDR3aa: CASSQGTAGAPYEQYF; CDR3nt: TGTGCCAGCAGCCAAGGAACAGCGGGTGCCCCCTACGAGCAGTACTTC; v_gene: TRBV4-2; j_gene: TRBJ2-7; d_gene: -
CDR3aa: CAWSGQAYNEQFF; CDR3nt: TGTGCCTGGAGTGGCCAGGCTTACAATGAGCAGTTCTTC; v_gene: TRBV30; j_gene: TRBJ2-1; d_gene: -